This T cell receptor beta chain stems from a study of T cells in Graves' hyperthyroidism and ophthalmopathy (dated by TCRdb to about 2019). As for the study more broadly: Peripheral blood was sampled at the time of initial diagnosis, prior to any treatment. To identify TCR V-J signatures that set the groups apart, the researchers used a discovery cohort of more than 95 patients, made up of about 44 with Graves' ophthalmopathy and around 58 with stable Graves' hyperthyroidism. Prospective prediction of ophthalmopathy was tested in an independent validation cohort of approximately 19 hyperthyroidism patients and approximately 17 patients who later progressed to ophthalmopathy. The roughly 90 discovery patients were divided at random into training and test sets in a 7:3 ratio. In over five Graves' hyperthyroidism patients, the study also compared T-cell repertoires from thyroid tissue with T-cell repertoires from blood. Once sampling was done, hyperthyroidism patients were given methimazole at a starting dose of 30 mg daily, whereas ophthalmopathy patients were given high-dose intravenous methylprednisolone. The paper reports TCR Vbeta CDR3 sequencing of approximately 140 peripheral blood samples: 40 or so ophthalmopathy, fewer than 80 hyperthyroidism and 17 progressor patients.

This clonotype was counted a few times. What this receptor recognizes is not known. Base quality data are lacking; no much larger clone is found one base away. CDR1 and CDR2, looked up from the germline V gene, are SGHTA and FQGNSA. Taken from cysteine to phenylalanine, the CDR3 has 16 residues. CDR3 DNA is the only sequence kept; it has 48 bases, read in frame from the first base. Trimming leaves V shorter by 5 bases and J shorter by 1 base, with the junction holding 4 bases beyond the gene matches. Overall study outcomes, separate from this receptor: Most expanded thyroid clonotypes (frequency above 0.001) were also found in blood, which suggests that blood repertoires may mirror thyroid immune responses. In validation, progression to ophthalmopathy was predicted by the model with nearly 71% sensitivity and 72.22% specificity, a median of about 6 months before onset. Ophthalmopathy was separated from stable hyperthyroidism by a 13 V-J signature model, with approximately 90% sensitivity and about 81% specificity obtained in cross-validation and 80%/75% obtained in testing. No statistical method was used to set the sample size in advance, and investigators knew the group allocation.

TCR beta CDR3 regions were amplified from RNA transcripts. The TCR CDR3 was subjected to a first round of RT-PCR using the HTBI primer set and the Qiagen OneStep RT-PCR kit. A second multiplex PCR round built the libraries, followed by size selection and purification. Sequencing of the libraries was done on an Illumina HiSeq2000 using paired-end 100 bp reads. The authors' pipeline ran thus. SOAPnuke was used to process the raw data, removing reads that contained adapters or uncalled bases, had a mean Phred below 15, or lacked an exact match to the constant primer or identifier. High-quality paired reads were merged with COPE v1.2.5, and unique nucleotide sequences were defined as clonotypes. MiTCR v1.1 was used to align the clonotypes against IMGT TRBV, TRBD and TRBJ reference segments. The analysis was restricted to V-J combinations with a frequency above 0.0001, which together covered about 99% of the repertoires. The TCS score was defined as the ratio of F50 (clonal expansion) to E x V (chaos), calculated using BLOSUM62-based TCRdist between CDR3 peptides within each V-J. Welch's t-statistics and random forest reduced some 510 V-J features to around 14, which were used in a naive Bayes classifier (R e1071). TCRdb reprocessing: public reads trimmed at Q25 with fastp, clones called with MiXCR, in-frame beta chains kept. For every CDR3 protein sequence, its rows merge into one entry that carries the most common genes and DNA. TCRdb's processing, not the authors' own work, is the source of the V and J calls. Present in this sample are some 770,000 distinct CDR3 sequences, about 17% of which were seen just once. The top ten hold approximately 8% of the sample.

Stable Graves' hyperthyroidism was defined as no progression to ophthalmopathy during 18 months of follow-up. Hyperthyroidism patients were aged 18 to 65 years and newly diagnosed, with disease duration of less than 2 months. The study excluded patients with uncontrolled infections, other autoimmune diseases, pregnancy or lactation. Diagnoses relied on clinical symptoms, serum thyroxine and TRAb, thyroid ultrasound and orbital computed tomography. Ficoll-Paque density gradient centrifugation was used to isolate PBMCs from 9.5 to 10 ml of fresh peripheral blood. Total RNA was extracted with Trizol reagent, and quality was checked on an Agilent 2100 Bioanalyzer.

The chain joins TRBV7-2 to TRBJ2-4, and 11 junction bases match TRBD2. This receptor was taken from a man aged 18 to 30 with Graves' hyperthyroidism. Material for sequencing was blood. The CDR3 reads CASSKTSGKAKNIQYF. The DNA reads as follows: TGTGCCAGCAGCAAGACTAGCGGGAAGGCCAAAAACATTCAGTACTTC.